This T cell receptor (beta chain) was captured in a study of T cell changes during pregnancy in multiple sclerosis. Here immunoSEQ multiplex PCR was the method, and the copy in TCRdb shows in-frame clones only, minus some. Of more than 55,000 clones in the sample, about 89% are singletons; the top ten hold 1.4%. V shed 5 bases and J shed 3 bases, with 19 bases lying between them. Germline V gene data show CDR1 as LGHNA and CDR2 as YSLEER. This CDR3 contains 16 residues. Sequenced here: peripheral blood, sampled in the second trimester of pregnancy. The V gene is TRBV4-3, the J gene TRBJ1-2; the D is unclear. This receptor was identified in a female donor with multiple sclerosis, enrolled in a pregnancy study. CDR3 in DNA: TGCGCCAGCAGCGTGATCCGGGATCCCGGCTACTATGGCTACACCTTC. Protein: CASSVIRDPGYYGYTF.